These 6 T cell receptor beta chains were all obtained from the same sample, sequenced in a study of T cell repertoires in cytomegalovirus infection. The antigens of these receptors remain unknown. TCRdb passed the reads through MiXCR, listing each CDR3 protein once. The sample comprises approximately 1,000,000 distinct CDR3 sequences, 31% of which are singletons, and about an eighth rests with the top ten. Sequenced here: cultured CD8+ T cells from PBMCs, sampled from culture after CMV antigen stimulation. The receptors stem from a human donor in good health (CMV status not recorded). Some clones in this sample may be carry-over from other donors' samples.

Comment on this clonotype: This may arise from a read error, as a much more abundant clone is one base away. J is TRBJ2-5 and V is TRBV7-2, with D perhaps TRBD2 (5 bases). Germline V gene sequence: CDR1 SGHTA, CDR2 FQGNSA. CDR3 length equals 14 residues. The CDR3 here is CAGSPRRRRETQYF. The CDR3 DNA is TGTGCCGGCAGCCCTAGGAGGAGACGAGAGACCCAGTACTTC.

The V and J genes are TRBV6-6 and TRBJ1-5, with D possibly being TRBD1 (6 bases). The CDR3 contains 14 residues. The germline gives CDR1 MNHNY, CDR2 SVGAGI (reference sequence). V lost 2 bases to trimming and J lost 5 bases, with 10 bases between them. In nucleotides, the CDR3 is TGTGCCAGCAGTTACCCAGGGACACATCAGCCCCAGCATTTT. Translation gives CASSYPGTHQPQHF.

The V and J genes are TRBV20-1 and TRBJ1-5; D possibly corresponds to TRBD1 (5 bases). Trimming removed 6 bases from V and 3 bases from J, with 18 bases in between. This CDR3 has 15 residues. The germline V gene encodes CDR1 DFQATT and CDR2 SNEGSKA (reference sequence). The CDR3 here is CSAVNYEGVNQPQHF. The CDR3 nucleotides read TGCAGTGCCGTAAACTACGAAGGGGTCAATCAGCCCCAGCATTTT.

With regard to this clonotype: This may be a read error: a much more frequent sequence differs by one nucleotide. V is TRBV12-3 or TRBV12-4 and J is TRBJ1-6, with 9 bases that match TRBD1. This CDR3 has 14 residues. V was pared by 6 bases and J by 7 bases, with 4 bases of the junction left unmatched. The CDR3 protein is CASSWTGANSPLHF. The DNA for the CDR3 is TGTGCCAGCAGCTGGACAGGGGCGAATTCACCCCTCCACTTT.

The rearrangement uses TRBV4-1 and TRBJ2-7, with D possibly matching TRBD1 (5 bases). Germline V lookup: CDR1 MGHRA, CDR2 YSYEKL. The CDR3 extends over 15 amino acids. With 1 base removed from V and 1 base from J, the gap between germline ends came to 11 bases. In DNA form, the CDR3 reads TGCGCCAGCAGCCAAGTTCAGGGAACATCCTACGAGCAGTACTTC. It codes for CASSQVQGTSYEQYF.

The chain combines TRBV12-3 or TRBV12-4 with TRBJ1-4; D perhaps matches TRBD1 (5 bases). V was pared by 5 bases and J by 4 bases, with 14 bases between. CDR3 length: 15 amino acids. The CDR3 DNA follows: TGTGCCAGCAGTCCCGGGACGTCTCGTAATGAAAAACTGTTTTTT. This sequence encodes CASSPGTSRNEKLFF.